This T cell receptor (beta chain) was sequenced in a study of T cells in Graves' hyperthyroidism and ophthalmopathy. Looking at the study overall: Blood from the periphery was taken at initial diagnosis, before any treatment.

Study-wide findings and caveats: Ophthalmopathy was predicted by the model a median of about 6.7 months ahead of onset.

The V gene's germline CDR1 is DFQATT and CDR2 SNEGSKA (reference sequence). Deletions cut 5 bases from V and 3 bases from J, with 14 bases between. The CDR3 extends over 14 amino acids. Researchers amplified the TCR beta CDR3 regions from RNA transcripts. HTBI primers were the set used in a first-round RT-PCR of the TCR CDR3. MiXCR was run by TCRdb on the multiplex PCR reads, yielding one entry per CDR3 protein. The table has around 300,000 distinct CDR3 sequences, about 25% seen once; the top ten hold 25% to 30%. Comment on this clonotype: What it binds is unknown.

Those patients with uncontrolled infection, other autoimmune disease, pregnancy or lactation were excluded. Drawn at first hyperthyroidism diagnosis, the blood sample preceded any ophthalmopathy symptoms. The chain carries TRBV20-1 and TRBJ1-5, with D unclear. The sample taken for sequencing was blood. This receptor was identified in a man aged 40-49 years with Graves' hyperthyroidism that later progressed to Graves' ophthalmopathy. CDR3 protein: CSASRPDHNQPQHF. As DNA, the CDR3 is TGCAGTGCTTCCAGACCCGACCACAATCAGCCCCAGCATTTT.